What follows are 10 T cell receptor beta chains derived from one specimen sequenced in a study of T cell clonality in common variable immunodeficiency (dated by TCRdb to 2014 to 2015). The receptor library was made with the immunoSEQ multiplex PCR assay. Held by TCRdb, this immuneACCESS table contains in-frame sequences only and omits some clones. Under half of the omission traces to an unresolved V gene where checked; the cause of the rest is unknown. For this sample the table reports more than 55,000 clones, with no clone seen just once. More than 1.5% of the sample goes to the ten largest clones. The material sequenced was peripheral blood mononuclear cells. The receptors were sampled from a person aged 18 to 70 in good health.

This clone was observed many times. The read finishes 3 residues shy of the CDR3 end, and the germline J gene is used to complete it. The chain recombines TRBV12-3 or TRBV12-4 with TRBJ1-5; D is unclear. The CDR3 is made up of 13 amino acids. Trimming removed 6 bases from V and 2 bases from J, with 8 bases in between. CDR3 amino acids: CASRSGGNQPQHF. Partial CDR3 DNA: TGTGCCAGCAGAAGCGGAGGCAATCAGCCC.

This clone has at least ten counts. The observed sequence ends 3 residues before the CDR3 terminus, with the missing tail filled in from the germline J gene. The genes are TRBV20-1 and TRBJ1-1; D possibly corresponds to TRBD1 (5 bases). Trimming cost V 4 bases and J 4 bases, with 19 bases left between them. Per germline, CDR1 DFQATT and CDR2 SNEGSKA (reference sequence). CDR3 length: 15 amino acids. The CDR3 DNA, read in part, is TGCAGTGCTATTAATCCAGTCGAGGGACTCACTGAA. It is translated as CSAINPVEGLTE. The entire CDR3 protein is CSAINPVEGLTEAFF.

This clone was seen ten or more times. With the read ending 3 residues before the CDR3 end, the germline J gene is used to fill in that end. The rearrangement links TRBV5-1 to TRBJ2-7, with D possibly being TRBD1 (6 bases). With 5 bases removed from V and 4 bases from J, the gap between germline ends came to 13 bases. The CDR3 has 13 residues. In germline, CDR1 is SGHRS, CDR2 YFSETQ. CDR3 loop: CASREGTTYEQYF. The CDR3 bases that were read are TGCGCCAGCAGAGAAGGGACAACTTACGAG.

Ten or more counts support this clone. A read error may account for a junction end that differs from germline. The CDR3 end is not reached by the read, which stops 3 residues before it; the germline J gene fills it in. Other DNA sequences within the sample encode an identical CDR3. The chain recombines TRBV20-1 with TRBJ2-2; 9 bases are shared with TRBD2. The CDR3 is 18 residues long. Germline V CDR1 and CDR2: DFQATT, SNEGSKA (reference sequence). CDR3 bases read: TGCAGTGCCAGAGGAGGACCTTCAGCGGGAGGTAACACCGGGGAG. It yields the protein CSARGGPSAGGNTGE. The CDR3, in full, reads CSARGGPSAGGNTGELFF.

There are many counts of this clone. The read terminates 3 residues ahead of where the CDR3 ends, so the germline J gene completes it. The chain carries TRBV20-1 and TRBJ2-1, with TRBD2 matching 14 bases. The CDR3 spans 14 residues. Trimming took 8 bases from V and 9 from J; bases not matched to a gene: 9. From germline, CDR1 is DFQATT and CDR2 SNEGSKA (reference sequence). The CDR3 here is CSTQGLAGVGEQFF. Partial CDR3 DNA: TGCAGTACCCAGGGACTAGCGGGAGTAGGTGAG.

This clone was recorded at least ten times. This chain's CDR3 is CSATVSTGAYGYTF. The DNA read from the CDR3 is TGCAGTGCTACAGTATCGACAGGAGCCTATGGC. The chain has TRBV20-1 and TRBJ1-2, with D perhaps TRBD1 (6 bases). The CDR3 is cut off 3 residues early in the read; its end comes from the germline J gene. Germline V gene sequence: CDR1 DFQATT, CDR2 SNEGSKA (reference sequence). The CDR3 is 14 amino acids. Trimming left V 4 bases short and J 4 bases short, with 16 bases between.

This clone was seen ten or more times. CDR3 bases read: TGTGCCAGCTCACCTACCGGGGAGCAGCCC. It yields the protein CASSPTGEQP. The whole CDR3 is CASSPTGEQPQHF. The rearrangement joins TRBV18 to TRBJ1-5; D unresolved. The read ends 3 residues before the CDR3 terminus; that terminus is restored from the germline J gene. Germline loops: CDR1 KGHSH, CDR2 LQKENI. The CDR3 is 13 residues long. V dropped 3 bases and J dropped 7 bases, with 10 bases sitting between them.

This clone was picked up many times. The CDR3 extends 3 residues past the end of the read, so its final part is completed from the germline J gene. This chain connects TRBV13 to TRBJ2-1, with 10 nucleotides matching TRBD2. J gave up 4 bases and V 3 bases, and 3 bases lay outside the gene matches. There are 15 residues in the CDR3. CDR1 and CDR2 (germline): PRHDT, FYEKMQ (reference sequence). The sequenced CDR3 bases are TGTGCCAGCAGCTTCCGACTAGCGGGTTACAATGAG. It specifies CASSFRLAGYNE. The full CDR3 protein reads CASSFRLAGYNEQFF.

This clone was found many times. The sequence runs out 3 residues before the end of the CDR3; the remainder is reconstructed from the germline J gene. The V gene is TRBV29-1, the J gene TRBJ2-5, with a weak D call TRBD1 (5 bases). V shed 4 bases and J shed 0 bases, with 6 bases lying between them. CDR3 length: 12 residues. The germline V gene encodes CDR1 SQVTM and CDR2 ANQGSEA. CDR3 loop: CSVGGNQETQYF. The part of the CDR3 DNA that was read is TGCAGCGTTGGGGGCAACCAAGAGACC. Filled out from reference TRBV29-1 and TRBJ2-5, the complete variable domain reads SAVISQKPSRDICQRGTSLTIQCQVDSQVTMMFWYRQQPGQSLTLIATANQGSEATYESGFVIDKFPISRPNLTFSTLTVSNMSPEDSSIYLCSVGGNQETQYFGPGTRLLVL.

This clone has ten or more counts. The CDR3 extends 3 residues past the end of the read, so its final part is completed from the germline J gene. The chain carries TRBV11-2 and TRBJ2-3, with 7 bases fitting TRBD1. Germline CDR1 is SGHAT and CDR2 is FQNNGV. V was pared by 1 base and J by 7 bases, with 5 bases of the junction left unmatched. The CDR3 is made up of 14 amino acids. This CDR3 is CASSLVKGAHTQYF. CDR3 bases read: TGTGCCAGCAGCTTAGTGAAGGGGGCTCATACG.